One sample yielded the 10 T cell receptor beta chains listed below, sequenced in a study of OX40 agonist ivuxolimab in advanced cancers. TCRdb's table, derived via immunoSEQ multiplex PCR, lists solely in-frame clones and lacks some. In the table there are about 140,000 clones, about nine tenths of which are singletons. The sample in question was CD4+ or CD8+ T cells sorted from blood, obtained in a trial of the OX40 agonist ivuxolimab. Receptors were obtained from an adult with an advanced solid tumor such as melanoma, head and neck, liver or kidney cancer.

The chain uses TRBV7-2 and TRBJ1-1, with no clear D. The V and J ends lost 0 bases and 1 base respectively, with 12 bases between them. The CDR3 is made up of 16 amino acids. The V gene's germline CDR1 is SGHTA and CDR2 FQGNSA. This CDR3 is CASSLALGFTNTEAFF. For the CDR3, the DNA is TGTGCCAGCAGCTTAGCCTTGGGGTTTACGAACACTGAAGCTTTCTTT.

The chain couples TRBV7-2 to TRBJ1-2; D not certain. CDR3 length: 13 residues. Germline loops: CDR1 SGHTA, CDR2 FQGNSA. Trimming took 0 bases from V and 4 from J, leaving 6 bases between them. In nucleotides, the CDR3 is TGTGCCAGCAGCTTAGCCTACAGCTATGGCTACACCTTC. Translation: CASSLAYSYGYTF. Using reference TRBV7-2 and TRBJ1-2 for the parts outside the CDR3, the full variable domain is GAGVSQSPSNKVTEKGKDVELRCDPISGHTALYWYRQSLGQGLEFLIYFQGNSAPDKSGLPSDRFSAERTGGSVSTLTIQRTQQEDSAVYLCASSLAYSYGYTFGSGTRLTVV.

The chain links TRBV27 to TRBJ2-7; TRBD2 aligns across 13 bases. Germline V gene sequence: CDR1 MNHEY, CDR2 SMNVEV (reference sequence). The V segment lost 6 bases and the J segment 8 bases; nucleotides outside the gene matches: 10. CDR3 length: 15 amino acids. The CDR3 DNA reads TGTGCCAGCAGACCCTATAGGGGGACTAGCGGGAAGCAGTACTTC. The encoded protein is CASRPYRGTSGKQYF.

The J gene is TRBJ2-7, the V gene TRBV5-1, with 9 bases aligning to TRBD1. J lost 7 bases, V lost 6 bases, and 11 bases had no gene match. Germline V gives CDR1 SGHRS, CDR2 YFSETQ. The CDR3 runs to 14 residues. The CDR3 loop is CASNSQGAIGEQYF. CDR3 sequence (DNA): TGCGCCAGCAACTCACAGGGGGCTATCGGGGAGCAGTACTTC.

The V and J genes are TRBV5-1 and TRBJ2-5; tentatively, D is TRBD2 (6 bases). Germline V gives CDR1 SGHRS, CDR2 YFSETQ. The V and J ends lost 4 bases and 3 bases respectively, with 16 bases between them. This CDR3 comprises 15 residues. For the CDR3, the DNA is TGCGCCAGCAGCCCCCAGGTGGGGGGAGAAGAGACCCAGTACTTC. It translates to CASSPQVGGEETQYF.

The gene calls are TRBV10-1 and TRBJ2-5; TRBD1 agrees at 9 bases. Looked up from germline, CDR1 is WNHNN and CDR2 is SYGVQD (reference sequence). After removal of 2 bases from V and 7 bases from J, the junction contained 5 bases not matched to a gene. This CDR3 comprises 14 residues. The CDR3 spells CASSEPGQGSTQYF. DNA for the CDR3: TGCGCCAGCAGTGAGCCTGGACAGGGGTCGACCCAGTACTTC.

CDR3 region: CASSPLPSGNTEAFF. The CDR3 nucleotides are TGTGCCAGCAGCCCTTTGCCTTCGGGAAACACTGAAGCTTTCTTT. The genes are TRBV9 and TRBJ1-1; D gene uncertain. The CDR3 consists of 15 residues. The V and J ends lost 4 bases and 2 bases respectively, with 15 bases between them. Germline CDR1 reads SGDLS; CDR2 reads YYNGEE.

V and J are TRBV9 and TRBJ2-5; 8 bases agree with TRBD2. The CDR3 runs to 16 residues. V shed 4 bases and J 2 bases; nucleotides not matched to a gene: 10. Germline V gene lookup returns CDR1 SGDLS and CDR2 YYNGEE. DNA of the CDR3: TGTGCCAGCAGCAGAACCGGGACTAGAACACAAGAGACCCAGTACTTC. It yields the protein CASSRTGTRTQETQYF.

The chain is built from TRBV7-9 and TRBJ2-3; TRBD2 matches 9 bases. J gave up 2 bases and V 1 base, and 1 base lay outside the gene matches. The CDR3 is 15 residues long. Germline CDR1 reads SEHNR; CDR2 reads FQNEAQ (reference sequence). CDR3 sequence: CASSLGLADTDTQYF. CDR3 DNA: TGTGCCAGCAGCTTAGGACTAGCGGACACAGATACGCAGTATTTT. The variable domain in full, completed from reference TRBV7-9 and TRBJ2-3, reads DTGVSQNPRHKITKRGQNVTFRCDPISEHNRLYWYRQTLGQGPEFLTYFQNEAQLEKSRLLSDRFSAERPKGSFSTLEIQRTEQGDSAMYLCASSLGLADTDTQYFGPGTRLTVL.

The CDR3 spells CSVEDRGQYYGYTF. CDR3 bases: TGCAGCGTTGAAGATCGAGGACAGTACTATGGCTACACCTTC. The chain is built from TRBV29-1 and TRBJ1-2, with TRBD1 as a possible D gene (6 bases). The CDR3 contains 14 residues. Trimming cost V 0 bases and J 3 bases, with 11 bases left between them. In germline, CDR1 is SQVTM, CDR2 ANQGSEA.